Listed below are T cell receptor beta chains from one sample, sequenced in a study of T cells after posttransplantation cyclophosphamide. Produced via immunoSEQ multiplex PCR; TCRdb's table is partial and in-frame only. The profile shows approximately 40,000 clones, about 77% of them singletons. The input for sequencing was CD4+ T cells sorted from blood, taken 1,800 to 2,000 days after a stem cell transplant with posttransplant cyclophosphamide. The origin of the receptors is a female patient in her thirties or forties who received an allogeneic stem cell transplant from a related donor, was CMV-positive, and had no GVHD. Some T cells may be provided by the graft donor. Both conserved end residues are part of each CDR3. A D gene is named only where the DNA matches it firmly. Size values are once, few and many counts, or a class for expanded clones, and some rows have none.

>TRBJ1-6|.|TRBV10-1|13|.
TGCGCCAGCAACCGGGTCCCTAATTCACCCCTCCACTTT
CASNRVPNSPLHF
>TRBJ1-4|.|TRBV5-1|14|.
TGCGCCAGCAGCGGCGGAGTCCACGGCGAAAAACTGTTTTTT
CASSGGVHGEKLFF
>TRBJ2-7|.|TRBV19|12|.
TGTGCCAGTAGTAGGGGCGACTACGAGCAGTACTTC
CASSRGDYEQYF
>TRBJ2-7|.|TRBV5-1|15|.
TGCGCCAGCAGCTTACGGCCCATGAGCGACTACGAGCAGTACTTC
CASSLRPMSDYEQYF
>TRBJ1-1|.|TRBV5-1|14|.
TGCGCCAGCAGGGTCGCGGCAGCGAACACTGAAGCTTTCTTT
CASRVAAANTEAFF
>TRBJ2-7|.|TRBV5-6|15|.
TGTGCCAGCAGCTCCCGGGGGACAGAGGGCTACGAGCAGTACTTC
CASSSRGTEGYEQYF
>TRBJ1-5|.|TRBV28|13|.
TGTGCCAGCAGAGAACTTCAGGGACTACCCCAGCATTTT
CASRELQGLPQHF
>TRBJ2-3|.|TRBV15|15|.
TGTGCCACCAGCAGAGTAGGGAAGGGGACAGATACGCAGTATTTT
CATSRVGKGTDTQYF
>TRBJ1-1|.|TRBV6-5|12|.
TGTGCCAGCAGTTTCGGGGGGACTGAAGCTTTCTTT
CASSFGGTEAFF
>TRBJ2-5|.|TRBV5-1|19|.
TGCGCCAGCAGCTTACCAAATGCCCCGAGGCAGGAGGGTCAAGAGACCCAGTACTTC
CASSLPNAPRQEGQETQYF
>TRBJ1-2|.|TRBV6-1|16|TRBD1
TGTGCCAGCAGTGAAACAGGGGGCGCCGGTAACTATGGCTACACCTTC
CASSETGGAGNYGYTF
>TRBJ1-2|.|TRBV28|15|TRBD1
TGTGCCAGCAGCTCTACGACAGGGGGCCAATATGGCTACACCTTC
CASSSTTGGQYGYTF
>TRBJ1-1|.|TRBV6-6|13|TRBD1
TGTGCCAGCAGTACGACAGGGGTCGCTGAAGCTTTCTTT
CASSTTGVAEAFF
>TRBJ2-3|.|TRBV5-6|17|TRBD2
TGTGCCAGCAGCTTTGGACTAGGCGGGGGGTGGACAGATACGCAGTATTTT
CASSFGLGGGWTDTQYF
>TRBJ2-7|.|TRBV7-9|15|TRBD1
TGTGCCAGCAGCCCCCGCCGACAGGGCTCCTACGAGCAGTACTTC
CASSPRRQGSYEQYF
>TRBJ1-1|.|TRBV5-1|16|TRBD1
TGCGCCAGCAGCAGGGTAACAGGGGATCCGAACACTGAAGCTTTCTTT
CASSRVTGDPNTEAFF
>TRBJ2-7|.|TRBV28|11|.
TGTGCCGCTGGACAAGCCTACGAGCAGTACTTC
CAAGQAYEQYF
>TRBJ1-1|once|TRBV5-1|13|.
TGCGCCAGCAGCCAAGGGACTACGGGTGAAGCTTTCTTT
CASSQGTTGEAFF
>TRBJ2-7|.|TRBV29-1|13|.
TGCAGCGTGGGGCACGGGGGAGACTACGAGCAGTACTTC
CSVGHGGDYEQYF
>TRBJ2-3|few|TRBV5-1|16|TRBD2
TGCGCCAGCAGCTTGGTCCTAGCGGGGTCCACAGATACGCAGTATTTT
CASSLVLAGSTDTQYF
>TRBJ2-1|.|TRBV5-1|15|TRBD2
TGCGCCAGCAAGTCAGGCGGGAGCTCCTACAATGAGCAGTTCTTC
CASKSGGSSYNEQFF
>TRBJ1-1|.|TRBV10-3|13|.
TGTGCCATCAGTGTGGAGACGAACACTGAAGCTTTCTTT
CAISVETNTEAFF
>TRBJ2-3|.|TRBV7-9|15|TRBD2
TGTGCCAGCAGCCCCGAGGGAGGGCCCACAGATACGCAGTATTTT
CASSPEGGPTDTQYF
>TRBJ2-7|.|TRBV5-4|15|.
TGTGCCAGCAGCGTGTCAGGGATAGCCGTCTACGAGCAGTACTTC
CASSVSGIAVYEQYF
>TRBJ2-2|few|TRBV7-3|14|.
TGTGCCAGCAGCTTAACCCATAACACCGGGGAGCTGTTTTTT
CASSLTHNTGELFF
>TRBJ2-7|.|TRBV10-3|16|TRBD2
TGTGCCATCGCGGGGAAGACTTTCTCGGGGGGTTACGAGCAGTACTTC
CAIAGKTFSGGYEQYF
>TRBJ2-1|.|TRBV19|15|.
TGTGCCAGTAACCCGTCCGAGGCCCTTTACAATGAGCAGTTCTTC
CASNPSEALYNEQFF
>TRBJ1-2|.|TRBV10-3|15|TRBD1
TGTGCCATCAGTGAGTATGGACAGGGAGCGGATGGCTACACCTTC
CAISEYGQGADGYTF
>TRBJ2-3|.|TRBV7-3|14|TRBD2
TGTGCCAGCGCTAGCGGGGGTCTCACAGATACGCAGTATTTT
CASASGGLTDTQYF
>TRBJ1-6|.|TRBV18|13|.
TGTGCCAGCTCACTCGCACGGGATTCACCCCTCCACTTT
CASSLARDSPLHF
>TRBJ2-3|.|TRBV9|14|.
TGTGCCAGCAGCGTACTGATGACAGGCGATACGCAGTATTTT
CASSVLMTGDTQYF
>TRBJ2-7|.|TRBV7-3|15|.
TGTGCCAGCAGCTTAGTTTTCCGGACAGACTACGAGCAGTACTTC
CASSLVFRTDYEQYF
>TRBJ2-7|.|TRBV2|15|TRBD2
TGTGCCAGCAGTGATGGGCTAGCGGGGCAGTACGAGCAGTACTTC
CASSDGLAGQYEQYF
>TRBJ2-1|.|TRBV6-5|13|TRBD2
TGTGCCAGCAGTTCCACTAGCGCCAGTGAGCAGTTCTTC
CASSSTSASEQFF
>TRBJ1-4|.|TRBV4-3|17|.
TGCGCCAGCAGCCAACACATTCAGGGGCTCGGGAATGAAAAACTGTTTTTT
CASSQHIQGLGNEKLFF
>TRBJ2-1|.|TRBV4-3|17|TRBD2
TGCGCCAGCAGCCAAGGGGCACGGGCGGGGGGGTACAATGAGCAGTTCTTC
CASSQGARAGGYNEQFF
>TRBJ2-2|.|TRBV6-6|14|.
TGTGCCAGCAGTTACTCGAGAGGCACCGGGGAGCTGTTTTTT
CASSYSRGTGELFF
>TRBJ2-7|.|TRBV2|15|.
TGTGCCAGCAGTGAAGTCGGGGTGGGGTCCTCCGAGCAGTACTTC
CASSEVGVGSSEQYF
>TRBJ2-1|.|TRBV2|11|.
TGTGCCAGCAGTGAATGGGGCGCGAAGTTCTTC
CASSEWGAKFF
>TRBJ1-1|.|TRBV18|16|TRBD1
TGTGCCAGCTCACCACCACTAGAGAGAGGGGGCTCTGAAGCTTTCTTT
CASSPPLERGGSEAFF
>TRBJ1-1|.|TRBV5-8|15|.
TGTGCCAGCAGCTTGGAGGGACAAAAGAACACTGAAGCTTTCTTT
CASSLEGQKNTEAFF
>TRBJ1-2|.|TRBV5-5|15|TRBD1
TGTGCCAGCAGCTTAATGCAGGGGGCGTATTATGGCTACACCTTC
CASSLMQGAYYGYTF
>TRBJ2-1|.|TRBV5-1|17|.
TGCGCCAGCAGCTCCTCCAGACTACCCAATAAATTGAATGAGCAGTTCTTC
CASSSSRLPNKLNEQFF
>TRBJ2-3|.|TRBV5-1|15|.
TGCGCCAGCAGCTTTCTCGGCGGGCCCACAGATACGCAGTATTTT
CASSFLGGPTDTQYF
>TRBJ1-5|.|TRBV6-5|15|TRBD1
TGTGCCAGCAGTTACTCACAGGGGGCAGCTCAGCCCCAGCATTTT
CASSYSQGAAQPQHF
>TRBJ1-6|few|TRBV5-6|15|.
TGTGCCAGCTCAAGAGGCGGCGGTTATAATTCACCCCTCCACTTT
CASSRGGGYNSPLHF
>TRBJ2-1|.|TRBV7-2|14|.
TGTGCCAGCAGCTTAGCAGAGGCCACCAATGAGCAGTTCTTC
CASSLAEATNEQFF
>TRBJ2-7|.|TRBV6-1|16|.
TGTGCCAGCAGTGAATGGGACACGGGGCGCATCTACGAGCAGTACTTC
CASSEWDTGRIYEQYF
>TRBJ2-5|.|TRBV6-5|16|.
TGTGCCAGCAGTTACTCGAAAACTAACCGCCAAGAGACCCAGTACTTC
CASSYSKTNRQETQYF
>TRBJ1-2|.|TRBV5-8|16|.
TGTGCCAGCAGCTTGGACGGGTTCAGTGGTCGAGATGGCTACACCTTC
CASSLDGFSGRDGYTF
>TRBJ1-4|.|TRBV9|14|TRBD1
TGTGCCAGCAGCTTAACAGGGGGCCATGAAAAACTGTTTTTT
CASSLTGGHEKLFF
>TRBJ1-2|.|TRBV9|14|TRBD1
TGTGCCAGCAGCGTGAACCGACGACAGGGGGGCTACACCTTC
CASSVNRRQGGYTF